These 2 T cell receptor beta chains were all obtained from the same sample, sequenced in a study of blood T cell repertoires in COVID-19. The protocol was immunoSEQ multiplex PCR, while the TCRdb copy is restricted to in-frame clones and leaves out a portion. Among around 260,000 clones, about 85% were seen once, and the ten largest hold roughly 0.87%. Sequencing input: peripheral blood. Receptors originate from a human donor with COVID-19, enrolled during active disease. The donor label of this sample is uncertain.

This chain connects TRBV29-1 to TRBJ2-7; TRBD1 is a possible D gene (5 bases). V was clipped by 7 bases and J by 4 bases, with 14 bases between them. In germline, CDR1 is SQVTM, CDR2 ANQGSEA. The CDR3 spans 12 residues. CDR3 in DNA: TGCAGCGCCGAGAATCCAGGGTACGAGCAGTACTTC. This translates into CSAENPGYEQYF.

This clone was picked up many times. CDR3 sequence reads: CATRLQGPYGYTF. CDR3 bases: TGTGCCACCAGACTACAGGGACCCTATGGCTACACCTTC. The chain recombines TRBV6-5 with TRBJ1-2; maybe TRBD1 (6 bases). Trimming left V 10 bases short and J 4 bases short, with 16 bases between. The CDR3 consists of 13 residues. Looked up from germline, CDR1 is MNHEY and CDR2 is SVGAGI.